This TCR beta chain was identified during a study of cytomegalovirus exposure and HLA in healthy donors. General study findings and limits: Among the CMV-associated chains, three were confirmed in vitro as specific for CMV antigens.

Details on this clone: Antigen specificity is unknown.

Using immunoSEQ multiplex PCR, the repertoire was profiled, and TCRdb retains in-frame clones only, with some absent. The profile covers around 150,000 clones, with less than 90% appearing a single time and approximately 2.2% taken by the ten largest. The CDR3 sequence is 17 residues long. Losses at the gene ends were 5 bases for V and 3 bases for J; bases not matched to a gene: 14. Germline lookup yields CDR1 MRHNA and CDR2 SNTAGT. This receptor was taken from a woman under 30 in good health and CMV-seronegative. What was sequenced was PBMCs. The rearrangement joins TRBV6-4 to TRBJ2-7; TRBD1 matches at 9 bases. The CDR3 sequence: CASSYQRGDRDSYEQYF. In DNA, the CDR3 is TGTGCCAGCAGTTACCAGAGGGGGGACAGGGACAGCTACGAGCAGTACTTC.